This section outlines one T cell receptor beta chain sequence together with its context. The antigen is not known. This record belongs to a study of T cell responses to AZD1222 COVID-19 vaccine. The CDR3 runs 15 residues. V lost 8 bases, J lost 5 bases, and 21 bases lay in between. The germline V gene encodes CDR1 LNHDA and CDR2 SQIVND (reference sequence). Generated by immunoSEQ multiplex PCR, the TCRdb table keeps only in-frame clones and is missing some. The table shows some 150,000 clones, with roughly 86% occurring only once. Study-wide points: Baseline antibody screening turned up just six or seven seropositive AZD1222 recipients. Compared with day 0, the breadth and depth of the Spike-specific TCR repertoire rose significantly after two doses of AZD1222. Repertoire sampling was restricted to post-peak T cell response timepoints. Spike-spanning, vaccine-associated CD4 TCRs were dominant at 160-218 and 743-854.

This sample comprised peripheral blood, obtained 28 days after the second dose of the MenACWY control vaccine. This chain joins TRBV19 and TRBJ1-1, with D possibly TRBD1 on 6 matching bases. This clonotype originated in an adult who received the MenACWY meningococcal vaccine as a control. This CDR3 reads CASGGVRGVETEAFF. DNA for the CDR3: TGTGCCAGTGGGGGCGTCCGAGGAGTAGAGACTGAAGCTTTCTTT.